This passage covers 3 T cell receptor beta chains from one sample sequenced in a study of fetal regulatory T cell absence and autoimmunity. Clones were read by immunoSEQ multiplex PCR, and TCRdb kept only the in-frame ones, dropping some. This table holds roughly 95,000 clones, approximately 75% found once. Sequencing was carried out using pancreas tissue. Every receptor here comes from a male donor with IPEX syndrome.

The rearrangement uses TRBV5-1 and TRBJ2-7; 7 nucleotides match TRBD2. CDR1 is SGHRS, CDR2 YFSETQ, per germline. Trimming removed 0 bases from V and 0 bases from J; junction bases left unmatched: 3. The length of the CDR3 is 15 residues. CDR3 sequence: CASSLASGSSYEQYF. The CDR3 DNA reads TGCGCCAGCAGCTTGGCTAGCGGAAGCTCCTACGAGCAGTACTTC.

The chain has TRBV15 and TRBJ2-1, with D unclear. Trimming removed 0 bases from V and 9 bases from J, with 9 bases in between. Per the germline V gene, CDR1 is LNHNV and CDR2 is YYDKDF (reference sequence). This CDR3 comprises 13 residues. The CDR3 here is CATSRDASIEQFF. As DNA, the CDR3 is TGTGCCACCAGCAGAGATGCTTCGATTGAGCAGTTCTTC.

The chain links TRBV15 to TRBJ2-7; the match to TRBD1 covers 7 bases. The length of the CDR3 is 16 residues. Germline CDR1 is LNHNV and CDR2 is YYDKDF (reference sequence). J was trimmed by 3 bases and V by 5 bases; bases with no gene match: 13. The CDR3 region has the DNA TGTGCCACCAGCGAATCACGACAGGGTCCCATCTACGAGCAGTACTTC. Translated, it gives CATSESRQGPIYEQYF.